Listed below are T cell receptor beta chains from one sample, sequenced in a study of cytomegalovirus exposure and HLA in healthy donors. Method: immunoSEQ multiplex PCR; TCRdb's copy keeps in-frame clones and lacks some. This table holds tens of thousands of clones, over 40% found once. Sequencing used PBMCs. The source of these receptors is a woman between 40 and 55 years old in good health and CMV-seropositive. Both conserved end residues are part of each CDR3. D genes are given only for firm matches. Only part of the rows carry a size: once, few, many, or a class if the clone is expanded.

D gene: -
clone size: -
J gene: TRBJ1-1
V gene: TRBV15
CDR3 protein: CATSREYGGWAEAFF
CDR3 DNA: TGTGCCACCAGCAGAGAATACGGGGGGTGGGCTGAAGCTTTCTTT

D gene: -
clone size: few
J gene: TRBJ1-2
V gene: TRBV11-2
CDR3 protein: CASSNKGDVGYTF
CDR3 DNA: TGTGCCAGCAGCAACAAGGGGGATGTCGGCTACACCTTC

D gene: -
clone size: few
J gene: TRBJ1-2
V gene: TRBV14
CDR3 protein: CASSLWGTSNYGYTF
CDR3 DNA: TGTGCCAGCAGCCTATGGGGGACTTCCAACTATGGCTACACCTTC

D gene: TRBD1
clone size: -
J gene: TRBJ1-5
V gene: TRBV28
CDR3 protein: CASTGTGVSNQPQHF
CDR3 DNA: TGTGCCAGCACCGGGACAGGGGTTAGCAATCAGCCCCAGCATTTT

D gene: -
clone size: -
J gene: TRBJ2-3
V gene: TRBV6-4
CDR3 protein: CASSDSVVAGPDTQYF
CDR3 DNA: TGTGCCAGCAGTGACTCGGTCGTGGCAGGCCCAGATACGCAGTATTTT

D gene: -
clone size: -
J gene: TRBJ2-1
V gene: TRBV6-5
CDR3 protein: CASSYRQYNEQFF
CDR3 DNA: TGTGCCAGCAGTTACCGCCAGTACAATGAGCAGTTCTTC

D gene: -
clone size: few
J gene: TRBJ1-5
V gene: TRBV4-1
CDR3 protein: CASSQPGYSNQPQHF
CDR3 DNA: TGCGCCAGCAGCCAACCAGGTTATAGCAATCAGCCCCAGCATTTT

D gene: TRBD2
clone size: once
J gene: TRBJ2-1
V gene: TRBV6-4
CDR3 protein: CASSDSGSGGGNEQFF
CDR3 DNA: TGTGCCAGCAGTGACTCTGGGAGCGGGGGCGGGAATGAGCAGTTCTTC

D gene: TRBD2
clone size: -
J gene: TRBJ2-1
V gene: TRBV5-4
CDR3 protein: CASSLGGVAGGYNEQFF
CDR3 DNA: TGTGCCAGCAGCTTGGGCGGGGTAGCGGGGGGTTACAATGAGCAGTTCTTC

D gene: -
clone size: -
J gene: TRBJ1-5
V gene: TRBV7-2
CDR3 protein: CASSRQDLNQPQHF
CDR3 DNA: TGTGCCAGCAGCCGACAGGATCTTAATCAGCCCCAGCATTTT

D gene: -
clone size: -
J gene: TRBJ2-2
V gene: TRBV2
CDR3 protein: CASSETRLAAGELFF
CDR3 DNA: TGTGCCAGCAGCGAAACCCGGCTGGCGGCCGGGGAGCTGTTTTTT

D gene: TRBD1
clone size: -
J gene: TRBJ1-5
V gene: TRBV6-6
CDR3 protein: CATSNRGNQPQHF
CDR3 DNA: TGTGCCACCAGCAACAGGGGGAATCAGCCCCAGCATTTT

D gene: -
clone size: -
J gene: TRBJ1-2
V gene: TRBV7-9
CDR3 protein: CASSFSRQTYGYTF
CDR3 DNA: TGTGCCAGCAGCTTTTCAAGACAGACTTATGGCTACACCTTC

D gene: -
clone size: few
J gene: TRBJ2-1
V gene: TRBV7-2
CDR3 protein: CASSLEGSGNEQFF
CDR3 DNA: TGTGCCAGCAGCTTAGAAGGTAGCGGTAATGAGCAGTTCTTC

D gene: -
clone size: once
J gene: TRBJ2-1
V gene: TRBV19
CDR3 protein: CASADKSSYNEQFF
CDR3 DNA: TGTGCCAGTGCCGACAAAAGCTCCTACAATGAGCAGTTCTTC

D gene: TRBD1
clone size: -
J gene: TRBJ1-6
V gene: TRBV2
CDR3 protein: CASSGTGPRNLALHF
CDR3 DNA: TGTGCCAGCAGTGGGACAGGACCCCGAAATTTGGCCCTCCACTTT

D gene: -
clone size: -
J gene: TRBJ1-2
V gene: TRBV29-1
CDR3 protein: CSVVGPGDTSGYTF
CDR3 DNA: TGCAGCGTTGTAGGCCCCGGGGACACATCCGGCTACACCTTC

D gene: TRBD2
clone size: -
J gene: TRBJ2-7
V gene: TRBV2
CDR3 protein: CASSEAQRGSYEQYF
CDR3 DNA: TGTGCCAGCAGTGAAGCCCAGCGGGGTTCCTACGAGCAGTACTTC

D gene: TRBD2
clone size: -
J gene: TRBJ2-3
V gene: TRBV30
CDR3 protein: CAWSASSGGRRDTQYF
CDR3 DNA: TGTGCCTGGAGTGCCTCTAGCGGGGGGAGGAGAGATACGCAGTATTTT

D gene: -
clone size: -
J gene: TRBJ2-2
V gene: TRBV6-5
CDR3 protein: CASSYSERSTGELFF
CDR3 DNA: TGTGCCAGCAGTTACTCGGAGCGTTCCACCGGGGAGCTGTTTTTT